The clone carrying this T cell receptor beta chain has ten or more counts. As yet, its antigen is unknown. The authors took PBMCs from 7.5 to 10 ml fresh peripheral blood. Regions amplified from RNA transcripts were the TCR beta CDR3 regions. A first-round RT-PCR of the TCR CDR3 used the HTBI primer set. MiXCR was run by TCRdb on the multiplex PCR reads, yielding one entry per CDR3 protein. The repertoire holds around 520,000 distinct CDR3 sequences, with around 15% as singletons. Per the germline V gene, CDR1 is SNHLY and CDR2 is FYNNEI. Trimming removed 5 bases from V and 2 bases from J; junction bases left unmatched: 4. This CDR3 has 16 amino acids. This sample stems from a study of T cells in Graves' hyperthyroidism and ophthalmopathy. Study results and caveats: Ophthalmopathy, as predicted by the model, came a median about seven months after the prediction. Separation of ophthalmopathy from stable hyperthyroidism was achieved by a 13 V-J model.

The sequenced sample consisted of blood. The sequence was obtained from a woman in her 40s with Graves' hyperthyroidism. This chain links TRBV2 with TRBJ2-6; 9 bases match TRBD1. CDR3 protein: CASSSGTGTGANVLTF. The CDR3 DNA follows: TGTGCCAGCAGTTCCGGGACAGGGACTGGGGCCAACGTCCTGACTTTC.